The 18 T cell receptor beta chains listed next were all sequenced from one sample in a study of blood T cells in healthy people across ages. A second 7 to 11 cycle PCR used barcoded and J-beta primers. TCRdb redid the calling of the 5' RACE reads with MiXCR, one entry per CDR3 protein. The table has about 970,000 distinct CDR3 sequences, roughly half seen once. Sequencing used blood. The receptors were gathered from a woman in her sixties in good health.

This clonotype was observed a few times. The rearrangement links TRBV4-2 to TRBJ2-3; D may be TRBD1 (6 bases). V was cut by 5 bases and J by 0 bases, with 15 bases left in between. The CDR3 is 16 amino acids. CDR1 is LGHNA, CDR2 YNFKEQ, per germline. The CDR3 coding sequence is TGTGCCAGCAGCACCGCCGGGACAACTAGCACAGATACGCAGTATTTT. This gives the protein CASSTAGTTSTDTQYF.

This clonotype was observed a few times. The chain employs TRBV20-1 and TRBJ2-7, with D possibly called TRBD1 or TRBD2 (5 bases each). V lost 0 bases, J lost 2 bases, and 14 bases lay in between. Per germline, CDR1 DFQATT and CDR2 SNEGSKA (reference sequence). CDR3 length: 15 residues. For the CDR3, the DNA is TGCAGTGCTAGAGATCCCGACGGGGCAGCCTACGAGCAGTACTTC. Its protein is CSARDPDGAAYEQYF.

This clonotype was counted a few times. The chain employs TRBV28 and TRBJ2-7, with 7 bases aligning to TRBD2. CDR1 and CDR2 from the germline V gene are MDHEN and SYDVKM. V was clipped by 2 bases and J by 6 bases; unmatched bases: 7. The CDR3 totals 14 residues. The CDR3 DNA sequence: TGTGCCAGCAGTTTAATCGCGGGAGTACGCGAGCAGTACTTC. Amino acid sequence: CASSLIAGVREQYF.

The chain joins TRBV28 to TRBJ2-2; the D is unclear. V gave up 3 bases and J gave up 5 bases, with 10 bases separating them. CDR1 is MDHEN, CDR2 SYDVKM, per germline. This CDR3 spans 14 amino acids. The CDR3 sequence: CASSLAQTTGELFF. In nucleotides, the CDR3 is TGTGCCAGCAGTTTGGCTCAGACTACCGGGGAGCTGTTTTTT.

This rearrangement joins TRBV20-1 to TRBJ1-2, with D unclear. The germline V and J ends were trimmed by 4 bases and 7 bases, with 16 bases remaining between them. Germline assignment: CDR1 DFQATT and CDR2 SNEGSKA (reference sequence). The CDR3 length is 13 residues. CDR3 sequence: CSANRGGSAGYTF. The CDR3 coding sequence is TGCAGTGCTAACCGGGGAGGTTCGGCTGGCTACACCTTC.

This sequence joins TRBV4-2 and TRBJ2-5; 8 bases map to TRBD2. TRBJ2-7 matches the DNA end more closely, so the J call is doubtful. The CDR3 length is 14 residues. Per the germline V gene, CDR1 is LGHNA and CDR2 is YNFKEQ. CDR3 DNA: TGTGCCAGCAGCCAAGAACTAGCGGCATTCGAGCAGTACTTC. It is translated as CASSQELAAFEQYF.

The J gene is TRBJ2-4, the V gene TRBV28; TRBD1 aligns across 8 bases. Trimming removed 4 bases from V and 4 bases from J; junction bases left unmatched: 3. CDR3 size: 14 residues. The germline gives CDR1 MDHEN, CDR2 SYDVKM. The CDR3 nucleotides are TGTGCCAGCAGTTCACGACAGGGGAAAAACATTCAGTACTTC. Translating it yields CASSSRQGKNIQYF.

The chain uses TRBV10-3 and TRBJ2-7; 8 positions match TRBD1. Germline-derived CDR1 and CDR2 are ENHRY and SYGVKD. CDR3 length: 13 residues. The junction had 6 bases not matched to a gene; V was cut back by 11 bases and J by 0 bases. CDR3: CAAGGGRSYEQYF. DNA for the CDR3: TGTGCCGCAGGGGGCGGGCGCTCCTACGAGCAGTACTTC.

The chain employs TRBV27 and TRBJ2-7; tentatively, D is TRBD2 (6 bases). Germline V gene sequence: CDR1 MNHEY, CDR2 SMNVEV (reference sequence). Trimming took 6 bases from V and 4 from J, leaving 16 bases between them. The CDR3 has 14 residues. This chain's CDR3 is CASRRTGLDYEQYF. The CDR3 DNA is TGTGCCAGCAGGAGAACGGGACTGGATTACGAGCAGTACTTC.

V usage is TRBV7-2 and J usage is TRBJ1-5; tentatively, D is TRBD1 (6 bases). CDR3 length equals 15 residues. The germline CDR1 and CDR2 sequences are SGHTA and FQGNSA. Trimming removed 3 bases from V and 6 bases from J, with 15 bases in between. CDR3 sequence (DNA): TGTGCCAGCAGCTTCCGGGACACTCGGAGTCAGCCCCAGCATTTT. Protein: CASSFRDTRSQPQHF.

V is TRBV27 and J is TRBJ1-5, with TRBD1 identical over 9 bases. The CDR3 runs to 18 residues. V lost 7 bases, J lost 0 bases, and 13 bases stayed unmatched. In germline, CDR1 is MNHEY, CDR2 SMNVEV (reference sequence). The CDR3, as DNA: TGTGCCAGCACATCCGGCGGGACAGGGAGTTATAGCAATCAGCCCCAGCATTTT. Protein: CASTSGGTGSYSNQPQHF.

The rearrangement uses TRBV7-6 and TRBJ2-3, with TRBD2 identical over 8 bases. Germline loops: CDR1 SGHVS, CDR2 FNYEAQ. With 5 bases clipped from V and 4 bases from J, the junction kept 11 bases outside the gene matches. This CDR3 contains 16 residues. The DNA for the CDR3 is TGTGCCAGCAGCACTACCGGGGGGGGACTATCAGATACGCAGTATTTT. It is translated as CASSTTGGGLSDTQYF. The full variable domain, in which reference TRBV7-6 and TRBJ2-3 provide the parts outside the CDR3, is GAGVSQSPRYKVTKRGQDVALRCDPISGHVSLYWYRQALGQGPEFLTYFNYEAQQDKSGLPNDRFSAERPEGSISTLTIQRTEQRDSAMYRCASSTTGGGLSDTQYFGPGTRLTVL.

This clonotype has a handful of counts. The gene calls are TRBV4-2 and TRBJ2-1; D might be TRBD2 (6 bases). Germline V lookup: CDR1 LGHNA, CDR2 YNFKEQ. The CDR3 spans 17 residues. Trimming left V 0 bases short and J 0 bases short, with 12 bases between. In nucleotides, the CDR3 is TGTGCCAGCAGCCAAGAACCGGCGGGGAGCTCCTACAATGAGCAGTTCTTC. Translating gives CASSQEPAGSSYNEQFF.

This chain joins TRBV7-9 and TRBJ2-5; 7 nucleotides line up with TRBD2. This CDR3 spans 14 amino acids. Germline V gene lookup returns CDR1 SEHNR and CDR2 FQNEAQ (reference sequence). J gave up 1 base and V 3 bases, and 2 bases lay outside the gene matches. CDR3 region: CASSFWTSQETQYF. The DNA of the CDR3 is TGTGCCAGCAGCTTTTGGACTAGCCAAGAGACCCAGTACTTC.

This clonotype was recorded only once. The chain employs TRBV7-2 and TRBJ2-3; 7 bases fit TRBD2. The CDR3 contains 13 residues. Losses at the gene ends were 5 bases for V and 5 bases for J; bases not matched to a gene: 4. In germline, CDR1 is SGHTA, CDR2 FQGNSA. CDR3 DNA sequence: TGTGCCAGCAGCGCAGGGAGGGGAGATACGCAGTATTTT. The encoded protein is CASSAGRGDTQYF. Full variable domain (missing parts from reference TRBV7-2 and TRBJ2-3): GAGVSQSPSNKVTEKGKDVELRCDPISGHTALYWYRQSLGQGLEFLIYFQGNSAPDKSGLPSDRFSAERTGGSVSTLTIQRTQQEDSAVYLCASSAGRGDTQYFGPGTRLTVL.

The rearrangement uses TRBV7-6 and TRBJ2-7; TRBD2 matches 9 bases. J was trimmed by 0 bases and V by 4 bases; bases with no gene match: 7. The CDR3 runs 16 residues. CDR1 is SGHVS, CDR2 FNYEAQ, per germline. This CDR3 reads CASSSLAGVSSYEQYF. The CDR3 bases are TGTGCCAGCAGCTCCTTAGCGGGAGTTAGCTCCTACGAGCAGTACTTC.

V and J are TRBV27 and TRBJ2-3; 8 nucleotides line up with TRBD2. V lost 3 bases, J lost 6 bases, and 17 bases stayed unmatched. This CDR3 has 18 amino acids. Germline lookup yields CDR1 MNHEY and CDR2 SMNVEV (reference sequence). CDR3 residues: CASSFRPSGGRSRDTQYF. The CDR3, as DNA: TGTGCCAGCAGTTTTAGACCTTCTGGCGGGAGGAGTAGGGATACGCAGTATTTT.

This clonotype appeared a few times. The CDR3: CATSNTDTQYF. DNA for the CDR3: TGTGCCACCAGTAACACAGATACGCAGTATTTT. The V call is TRBV24-1, the J call TRBJ2-3; no clear D. With 6 bases removed from V and 2 bases from J, the gap between germline ends came to 2 bases. CDR3 length equals 11 residues. The germline V gene encodes CDR1 KGHDR and CDR2 SFDVKD.